Described below is a single TCR beta chain sequence and its context. This clonotype was counted only a few times. It lacks a known antigen. There are no base qualities to consult, and no much larger clone falls within one base. CDR1 and CDR2 are drawn from the germline V gene: SGHRS, YFSETQ. V is cut back by 4 bases and J by 10 bases, with 4 bases in the junction unmatched. The CDR3 numbers 14 residues from cysteine through phenylalanine. The sequence is cut down to CDR3 DNA, 42 bases in frame from base 1. The sample originates from a study of T-cell reconstitution after alpha-beta-depleted transplantation in children (dated by TCRdb to the mid-2010s). For the wider study: Using TCR repertoire profiling, the study followed T-cell immune reconstitution in a quantitative way in children after TCRalphabeta/CD19-depleted allogeneic hematopoietic cell transplantation. What the study reported, not specific to this receptor: Hyperexpanded clone frequencies declined over subsequent months; after one year, T-cell counts and TCRbeta diversity were mostly attributed to newly produced T cells. About two months after transplant, the apparently early recovery of alphabetaT-cell counts reportedly depended on just several hundred clones that had expanded rapidly and came from non-depleted graft cells. In some patients, the high TCRbeta diversity seen at day 60 was put down to recipient T cells and intrathymic progenitors that had survived conditioning.

Libraries were made using PCR. Data came from an Illumina HiSeq 2500. To normalize quantification of the TCRbeta repertoire, the TCR libraries were built with molecular barcoding that relied on unique molecular identifiers. TCRdb handled the public reads itself, with Q25 trimming in fastp and clone calling in MiXCR, and kept productive beta chains. Each CDR3 protein gets just one entry, which takes the most common genes and DNA from the rows behind it. A total of a few hundred thousand distinct CDR3 sequences appear in this sample, 7.5% to 9% of them only once. Clones ranked in the top ten supply about 9.1% of the sample. The treatment or condition label on this specimen signifies: allogeneic hematopoietic cell transplantation with graft depleted of TCRalphabeta T cells and CD19 B cells. The children who served as transplant recipients had been given grafts of TCRalphabeta/CD19-depleted allogeneic hematopoietic cells.

Rearrangement joined TRBV5-1 to TRBJ1-6; TRBD1 lines up with 11 middle nucleotides. The source is a female patient aged 2-10 years who had a stem cell transplant for Fanconi anemia, so the T cells may come from the graft donor. Specimen: peripheral blood, collected 360 days after TCRalphabeta/CD19-depleted stem cell transplant. The encoded CDR3 is CASSPGQGGSPLHF. Read as DNA, the sequence is TGCGCCAGCAGCCCGGGACAGGGGGGGTCACCCCTCCACTTT.